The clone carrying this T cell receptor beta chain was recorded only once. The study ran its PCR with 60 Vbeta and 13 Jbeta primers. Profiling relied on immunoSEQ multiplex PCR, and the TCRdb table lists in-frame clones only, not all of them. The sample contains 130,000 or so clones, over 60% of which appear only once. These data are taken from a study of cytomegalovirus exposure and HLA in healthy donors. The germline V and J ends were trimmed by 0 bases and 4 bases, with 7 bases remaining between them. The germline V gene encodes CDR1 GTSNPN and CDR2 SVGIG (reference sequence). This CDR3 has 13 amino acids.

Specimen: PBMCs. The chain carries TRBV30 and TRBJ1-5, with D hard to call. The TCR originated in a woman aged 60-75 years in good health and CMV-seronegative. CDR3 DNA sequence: TGTGCCTGGAGTGTAAGAGGGAATCAGCCCCAGCATTTT. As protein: CAWSVRGNQPQHF. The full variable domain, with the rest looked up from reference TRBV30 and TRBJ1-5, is SQTIHQWPATLVQPVGSPLSLECTVEGTSNPNLYWYRQAAGRGLQLLFYSVGIGQISSEVPQNLSASRPQDRQFILSSKKLLLSDSGFYLCAWSVRGNQPQHFGDGTRLSIL.